This T cell receptor beta chain is from a study of radiation and T cells in renal cell carcinoma. Turning to the study itself: Nephrectomy followed 15 Gy stereotactic body radiation by 4 weeks.

Study results and limitations: From baseline, blood top tumor clonotypes peaked at 2 weeks post-radiation. Baseline intratumoral clonotype presence is unknown without pretreatment biopsies.

V lost 7 bases to trimming and J lost 2 bases; unmatched junction nucleotides: 5. CDR1 is SGHRS, CDR2 YFSETQ, per germline. The CDR3 has 15 residues. About this clone: Its target is unknown.

Profiled with immunoSEQ multiplex PCR; TCRdb holds only in-frame clones, not every one. The data contain 50,000 to 75,000 clones, more than 60% of them singletons. Time point described: baseline pretreatment blood. The treatment here: 15 Gy SBRT to primary tumor, nephrectomy 4 weeks later. This TCR derives from a man aged 55 to 70 with renal cell carcinoma. This chain joins TRBV5-1 and TRBJ2-3; TRBD2 agrees at 12 bases. This material consisted of blood, taken from a patient whose treatment included radiotherapy and nephrectomy. The CDR3 coding sequence is TGCGCCAGCGGCAGGACTAGCGGGACCACAGATACGCAGTATTTT. Translating it yields CASGRTSGTTDTQYF.